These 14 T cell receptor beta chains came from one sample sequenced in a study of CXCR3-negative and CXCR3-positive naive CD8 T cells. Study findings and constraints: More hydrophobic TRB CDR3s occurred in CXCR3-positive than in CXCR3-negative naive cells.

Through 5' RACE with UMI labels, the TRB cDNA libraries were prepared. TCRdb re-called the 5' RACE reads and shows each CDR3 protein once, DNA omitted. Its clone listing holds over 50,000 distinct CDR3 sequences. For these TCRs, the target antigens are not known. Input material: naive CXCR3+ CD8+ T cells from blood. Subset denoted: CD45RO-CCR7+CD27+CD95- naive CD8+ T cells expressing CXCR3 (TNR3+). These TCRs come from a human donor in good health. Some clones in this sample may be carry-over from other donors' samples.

The chain's CDR3 is CASSPPGTDPGETQYF. The chain joins TRBV12-3 or TRBV12-4 to TRBJ2-5; there is no DNA to check the TCRdb D call of TRBD1. The length of the CDR3 is 16 residues.

This CDR3 reads CASGGLNSGTGELFF. The chain couples TRBV6-1 to TRBJ2-2; TCRdb's D call of TRBD2 is untestable without DNA. Per germline, CDR1 MNHNS and CDR2 SASEGT. CDR3 length equals 15 residues.

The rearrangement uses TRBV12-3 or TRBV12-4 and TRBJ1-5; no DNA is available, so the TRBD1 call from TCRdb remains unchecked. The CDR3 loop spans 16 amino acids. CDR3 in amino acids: CASSWAQDRGHQPQHF.

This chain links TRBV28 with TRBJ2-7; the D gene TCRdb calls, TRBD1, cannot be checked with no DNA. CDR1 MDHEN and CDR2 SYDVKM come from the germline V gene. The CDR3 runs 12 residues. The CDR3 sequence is CASTLLRGEQYF.

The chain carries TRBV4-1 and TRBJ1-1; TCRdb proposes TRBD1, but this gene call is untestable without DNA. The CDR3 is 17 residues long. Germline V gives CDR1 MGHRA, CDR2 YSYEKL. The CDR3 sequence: CASSQAVVGPQNTEAFF.

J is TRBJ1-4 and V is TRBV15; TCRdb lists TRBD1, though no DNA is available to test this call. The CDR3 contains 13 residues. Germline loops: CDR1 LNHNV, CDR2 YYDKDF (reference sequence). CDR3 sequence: CATRDRPNEKLFF.

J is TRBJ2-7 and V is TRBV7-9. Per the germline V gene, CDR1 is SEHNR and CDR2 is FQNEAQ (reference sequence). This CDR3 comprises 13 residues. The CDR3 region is CASSSGGIHEQYF.

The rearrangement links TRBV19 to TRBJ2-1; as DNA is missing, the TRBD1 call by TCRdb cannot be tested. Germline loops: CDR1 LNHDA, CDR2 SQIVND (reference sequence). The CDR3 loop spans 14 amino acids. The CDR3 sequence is CASSMRTGSNEQFF.

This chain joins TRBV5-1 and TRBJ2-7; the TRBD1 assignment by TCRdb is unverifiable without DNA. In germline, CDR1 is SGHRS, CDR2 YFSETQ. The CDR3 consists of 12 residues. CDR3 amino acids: CASSPQGPLVYF.

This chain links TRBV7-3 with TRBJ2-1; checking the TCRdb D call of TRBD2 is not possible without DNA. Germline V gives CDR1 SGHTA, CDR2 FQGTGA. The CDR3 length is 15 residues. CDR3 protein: CASSLSIAGYNEQFF.

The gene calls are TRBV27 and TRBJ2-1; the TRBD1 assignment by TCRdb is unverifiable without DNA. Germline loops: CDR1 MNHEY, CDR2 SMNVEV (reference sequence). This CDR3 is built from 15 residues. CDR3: CASSLSGAGLNEQFF.

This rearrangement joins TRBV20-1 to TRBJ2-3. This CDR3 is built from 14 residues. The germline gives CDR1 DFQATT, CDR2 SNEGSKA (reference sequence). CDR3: CSARDRSSTDTQYF.

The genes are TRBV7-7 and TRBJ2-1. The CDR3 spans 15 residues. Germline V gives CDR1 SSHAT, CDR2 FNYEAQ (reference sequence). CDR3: CASSLALAAYNEQFF.

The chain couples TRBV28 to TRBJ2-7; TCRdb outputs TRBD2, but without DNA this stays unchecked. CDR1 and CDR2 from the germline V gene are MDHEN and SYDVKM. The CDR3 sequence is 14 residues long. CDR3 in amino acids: CASSWRGPSYEQYF.